The 13 T cell receptor beta chains given below trace back to one sample, sequenced in a study of Graves' ophthalmopathy and Graves' hyperthyroidism. Amplification of the TCR beta CDR3 regions used RNA transcripts (as template). Second-round multiplex PCR came after a first-round RT-PCR that employed HTBI primers. TCRdb redid the calling of the multiplex PCR reads with MiXCR, one entry per CDR3 protein. Of hundreds of thousands of distinct CDR3 sequences in the sample, about two fifths were seen once. The sample taken for sequencing was peripheral blood. The receptors shown here come from an adult man with Graves' ophthalmopathy.

The chain combines TRBV25-1 with TRBJ2-3, with D maybe TRBD2 (7 bases). The CDR3 runs 14 residues. Germline V CDR1 and CDR2: MGHDK, SYGVNS. The V end was cut by 5 bases, the J end by 2 bases, with 11 bases between. CDR3 coding DNA: TGTGCCAGCAGTCCGGGGGGCTACACAGATACGCAGTATTTT. This sequence encodes CASSPGGYTDTQYF.

Of note for this clonotype: One end of the junction is discordant with germline, which a read error may explain. This chain uses TRBV7-9 with TRBJ2-5; 11 bases match TRBD2. The CDR3 is 15 residues long. The V gene's germline CDR1 is SEHNR and CDR2 FQNEAQ (reference sequence). The DNA for the CDR3 is TGTGCCAGCAGCCTAGCGGGAGGCGGGCAAGAGACCCAGTACTTC. Protein: CASSLAGGGQETQYF.

This clonotype came up many times. This chain uses TRBV9 with TRBJ1-2; 10 bases agree with TRBD1. This CDR3 has 19 residues. Germline loops: CDR1 SGDLS, CDR2 YYNGEE. With 0 bases clipped from V and 2 bases from J, the junction kept 13 bases outside the gene matches. As DNA, the CDR3 is TGTGCCAGCAGCGTAGCTCCGACAGGGGGCGGATCATCGAACTATGGCTACACCTTC. Translation: CASSVAPTGGGSSNYGYTF.

The chain links TRBV5-5 to TRBJ2-7, with D maybe TRBD2 (6 bases). Germline-derived CDR1 and CDR2 are SGHKS and YYEKEE (reference sequence). The CDR3 consists of 15 residues. With 2 bases removed from V and 2 bases from J, the gap between germline ends came to 14 bases. CDR3 nucleotides: TGTGCCAGCAGCTTTACGGGGGAGGACCCCTACGAGCAGTACTTC. As protein: CASSFTGEDPYEQYF.

The CDR3 spells CSIVYNTEAFF. In DNA form, the CDR3 reads TGCAGCATCGTTTATAACACTGAAGCTTTCTTT. The chain links TRBV29-1 to TRBJ1-1, with D hard to call. The CDR3 loop spans 11 amino acids. With 8 bases removed from V and 2 bases from J, the gap between germline ends came to 9 bases. The germline V gene encodes CDR1 SQVTM and CDR2 ANQGSEA.

The chain is built from TRBV10-3 and TRBJ1-4; D not certain. The CDR3 totals 13 residues. With 2 bases removed from V and 3 bases from J, the gap between germline ends came to 4 bases. The germline V gene encodes CDR1 ENHRY and CDR2 SYGVKD. CDR3 bases: TGTGCCATCAGTGAGGACGCTAATGAAAAACTGTTTTTT. Its translation: CAISEDANEKLFF.

This clonotype was recorded at least ten times. V usage is TRBV5-1 and J usage is TRBJ1-6, with 9 bases lining up with TRBD1. V was pared by 8 bases and J by 2 bases, with 5 bases of the junction left unmatched. The CDR3 is made up of 15 amino acids. The germline CDR1 and CDR2 sequences are SGHRS and YFSETQ. CDR3 DNA: TGCGCCAGTAGGGACAGGGCGACCTATAATTCACCCCTCCACTTT. Translation: CASRDRATYNSPLHF.

The chain couples TRBV15 to TRBJ1-2; possible D gene TRBD1, 6 bases. This CDR3 is built from 15 residues. Germline CDR1 LNHNV, CDR2 YYDKDF (reference sequence). Trimming removed 3 bases from V and 7 bases from J, with 18 bases in between. The CDR3 DNA reads TGTGCCACCAGCAGGTCCGCGGGTGAAGGGGGTGGCTACACCTTC. Its translation is CATSRSAGEGGGYTF.

This clonotype was seen a handful of times. The chain has TRBV7-2 and TRBJ1-2, with 8 bases lining up with TRBD1. V trimming: 4 bases; J trimming: 4 bases; junction bases outside the gene matches: 2. This CDR3 spans 13 amino acids. The germline CDR1 and CDR2 sequences are SGHTA and FQGNSA. DNA of the CDR3: TGTGCCAGCAGCTGGGGACAGGTCTATGGCTACACCTTC. This codes for CASSWGQVYGYTF. Full variable domain (rest looked up from reference TRBV7-2 and TRBJ1-2): GAGVSQSPSNKVTEKGKDVELRCDPISGHTALYWYRQSLGQGLEFLIYFQGNSAPDKSGLPSDRFSAERTGGSVSTLTIQRTQQEDSAVYLCASSWGQVYGYTFGSGTRLTVV.

The V and J genes are TRBV27 and TRBJ1-1; D is possibly TRBD1 (5 bases). Trimming cost V 3 bases and J 6 bases, with 11 bases left between them. The germline CDR1 and CDR2 sequences are MNHEY and SMNVEV (reference sequence). This CDR3 region has 13 residues. Written as DNA, the CDR3 is TGTGCCAGCAGTTTTCAGGGCCGTTCTGAAGCTTTCTTT. Residues: CASSFQGRSEAFF.

The chain employs TRBV4-3 and TRBJ2-5; tentatively, D is TRBD1 (7 bases). The V gene lost 1 base and the J gene lost 3 bases, with 15 bases spanning the gap. The CDR3 contains 16 residues. Germline V gives CDR1 LGHNA, CDR2 YSLEER. The chain's CDR3 is CASSQGRGAREETQYF. CDR3 DNA: TGCGCCAGCAGCCAAGGCAGGGGGGCCAGAGAAGAGACCCAGTACTTC.

The J gene is TRBJ2-2, the V gene TRBV4-1, with D possibly being TRBD1 (5 bases). This CDR3 comprises 15 residues. V gave up 1 base and J gave up 4 bases, with 10 bases separating them. Germline-derived CDR1 and CDR2 are MGHRA and YSYEKL. CDR3 in amino acids: CASSQVVGPTGELFF. CDR3 in DNA: TGCGCCAGCAGCCAAGTGGTGGGGCCCACCGGGGAGCTGTTTTTT.

A remark on this clonotype: This is likely a read error, given that the CDR3 carries no conserved phenylalanine or tryptophan at its end. J is TRBJ2-5 and V is TRBV11-2, with TRBD2 as a possible D gene (5 bases). The V end was cut by 4 bases, the J end by 1 base, with 16 bases between. Germline CDR1 and CDR2: SGHAT and FQNNGV. The length of the CDR3 is 16 residues. CDR3 protein: CASSSIRARGQETQYC. In nucleotides, the CDR3 is TGTGCCAGCAGCTCCATTCGGGCACGGGGCCAAGAGACCCAGTACTGC.